The clone carrying this T cell receptor (beta chain) has just one count. These data come from a study of control samples from healthy donors and cancer patients. The repertoire was sequenced with immunoSEQ multiplex PCR; TCRdb's copy has only in-frame clones and lacks some. The sample records some 150,000 clones, approximately 94% being singletons. The V end lost 3 bases, the J end lost 15 bases, and 18 bases lay between the germline ends. This CDR3 contains 13 residues. CDR1 is LGHNA, CDR2 YNFKEQ, per germline. This clonotype originated in a man in his forties in good health. The sequencing input was blood. This chain connects TRBV4-2 to TRBJ2-1, with D tentatively TRBD2 (6 bases). This CDR3 reads CASSQDYSGGGFF. The CDR3 DNA reads as TGTGCCAGCAGCCAGGACTACTCTGGGGGAGGGTTCTTC.